This T cell receptor beta chain was sequenced for a study of beta chain features in type 1 diabetes. Sequencing targeted expressed TCRB transcripts, as all isolated RNA had been reverse transcribed. Libraries were prepared by immunoSEQ multiplex PCR; TCRdb keeps only in-frame clonotypes and omits some of them. The data contain roughly 280,000 clones, about 23% of them singletons. Worth noting for this clone: Its antigen is undetermined.

In all sorted populations, purity surpassed 95%. This CDR3 is built from 11 residues. In germline, CDR1 is DFQATT, CDR2 SNEGSKA (reference sequence). Trimming cost V 5 bases and J 2 bases, with 4 bases left between them. Study observations and caveats: Patients with type 1 diabetes showed fewer VDJ junction insertions and more deletions. A moderate, significant TCRB CDR3 shortening appeared in type 1 diabetes across four CD4+ subsets. No resolution was reached here on whether HLA type influences TCRB rearrangement.

This chain connects TRBV20-1 to TRBJ1-3; D is uncertain. This TCR was sampled from a woman in her thirties with type 1 diabetes. The sample was naive CD4+ T cells from blood. Here the CDR3 DNA reads TGCAGTGCTTTCACTGGAAACACCATATATTTT. Residues: CSAFTGNTIYF.